A single sample is the source of the 25 T cell receptor beta chains below, sequenced in a study of blood T cell repertoires in COVID-19. Profiling relied on immunoSEQ multiplex PCR, and the TCRdb table lists in-frame clones only, not all of them. The repertoire holds about 36,000 clones, approximately 80% seen once, with approximately 15% in the top ten. Source material: peripheral blood. These receptors originate from a human donor in a cohort sampled during active COVID-19.

This chain uses TRBV6-5 with TRBJ1-2; D is unclear. The CDR3 runs to 12 residues. From germline, CDR1 is MNHEY and CDR2 SVGAGI. V dropped 11 bases and J dropped 0 bases, with 10 bases sitting between them. This CDR3 is CACWAANYGYTF. In nucleotides, the CDR3 is TGTGCCTGCTGGGCCGCTAACTATGGCTACACCTTC.

This chain uses TRBV6-1 with TRBJ1-1; D may be TRBD1 (6 bases). CDR3 length equals 16 residues. Deletions cut 2 bases from V and 5 bases from J, with 18 bases between. Germline values: CDR1 MNHNS, CDR2 SASEGT. CDR3: CASSELFSQGRTEAFF. DNA for the CDR3: TGTGCCAGCAGTGAACTCTTTTCGCAGGGGCGGACTGAAGCTTTCTTT.

The chain combines TRBV6-2 or TRBV6-3 with TRBJ1-3; D remains unclear. Trimming pared 0 bases from V and 1 base from J, leaving 13 bases between. The CDR3 is made up of 17 amino acids. The germline V gene has CDR1 MNHEY and CDR2 SVGEGT. CDR3 amino acids: CASSYSGSPLSGNTIYF. For the CDR3, the DNA is TGTGCCAGCAGTTACTCTGGGAGCCCATTATCTGGAAACACCATATATTTT.

This sequence joins TRBV5-1 and TRBJ1-3; 7 bases map to TRBD1. This CDR3 spans 15 amino acids. From germline, CDR1 is SGHRS and CDR2 YFSETQ. V lost 3 bases and J lost 4; bases outside the gene matches: 7. CDR3 loop: CASSSMGQPGNTIYF. The CDR3 coding sequence is TGCGCCAGCAGCTCCATGGGACAGCCAGGAAACACCATATATTTT.

The chain uses TRBV2 and TRBJ1-2; D is ambiguous. This CDR3 has 10 amino acids. Germline-derived CDR1 and CDR2 are SNHLY and FYNNEI. V was pared by 11 bases and J by 6 bases, with 10 bases between. CDR3 DNA sequence: TGTGCCTCACTGAAAAATGGCTACACCTTC. This gives the protein CASLKNGYTF.

The rearrangement joins TRBV4-2 to TRBJ1-1; D unresolved. Trimming shortened V by 3 bases and J by 0 bases, and 11 bases separated the two germline ends. CDR1 and CDR2 (germline): LGHNA, YNFKEQ. There are 15 residues in the CDR3. CDR3 nucleotide sequence: TGTGCCAGCAGCCATAAGACATCTATGAACACTGAAGCTTTCTTT. Amino acid sequence: CASSHKTSMNTEAFF.

J is TRBJ2-6 and V is TRBV30, with a possible D match to TRBD1 (6 bases). This CDR3 has 13 residues. Trimming removed 6 bases at V and 2 bases at J, with 8 bases between. Germline loops: CDR1 GTSNPN, CDR2 SVGIG (reference sequence). DNA for the CDR3: TGTGCCTGCTCAGGGGCTGGGGCCAACGTCCTGACTTTC. Amino acid sequence: CACSGAGANVLTF.

The chain links TRBV7-3 to TRBJ1-5; D is unresolved. Trimming took 2 bases from V and 5 from J, leaving 13 bases between them. Germline V CDR1 and CDR2: SGHTA, FQGTGA. The CDR3 spans 15 residues. The CDR3 DNA is TGTGCCAGCAGCTTACGGTTGAGGGTTGATCAGCCCCAGCATTTT. This sequence encodes CASSLRLRVDQPQHF.

The chain couples TRBV28 to TRBJ1-2; D is perhaps TRBD1 (5 bases). V was pared by 11 bases and J by 2 bases, with 9 bases between. CDR1 and CDR2 (germline): MDHEN, SYDVKM. The CDR3 has 11 amino acids. The CDR3 sequence: CAAGGNYGYTF. The CDR3 nucleotides read TGTGCCGCTGGGGGGAACTATGGCTACACCTTC.

The chain employs TRBV30 and TRBJ2-1; 7 positions match TRBD2. Germline assignment: CDR1 GTSNPN and CDR2 SVGIG (reference sequence). The CDR3 spans 11 residues. Trimming cost V 3 bases and J 10 bases; bases outside gene matches: 3. CDR3: CAWSWGGEQFF. As DNA, the CDR3 is TGTGCCTGGAGCTGGGGAGGGGAGCAGTTCTTC.

The V gene is TRBV7-8, the J gene TRBJ2-1, with 14 bases aligning to TRBD2. CDR1 is SGHVS, CDR2 FQNEAQ, per germline. This CDR3 has 16 amino acids. V shed 3 bases and J 8 bases; nucleotides not matched to a gene: 6. The CDR3: CASSLTSGGARDEQFF. The CDR3 nucleotides are TGTGCCAGCAGCTTGACTAGCGGGGGGGCCAGGGATGAGCAGTTCTTC.

This clone was observed a single time. The chain joins TRBV6-1 to TRBJ2-3; TRBD2 agrees at 7 bases. V lost 0 bases and J lost 1; bases outside the gene matches: 1. Germline CDR1 and CDR2: MNHNS and SASEGT. This CDR3 has 15 amino acids. CDR3 sequence (DNA): TGTGCCAGCAGTGAAGCGGCGGGGGGCACAGATACGCAGTATTTT. It encodes CASSEAAGGTDTQYF.

This chain connects TRBV19 to TRBJ1-2, with 9 bases lining up with TRBD1. This CDR3 region has 14 residues. V gave up 7 bases and J gave up 3 bases; unmatched junction bases: 6. From germline, CDR1 is LNHDA and CDR2 SQIVND (reference sequence). The CDR3: CASKHRGPDYGYTF. The DNA for the CDR3 is TGTGCCAGTAAACACAGGGGGCCCGACTATGGCTACACCTTC.

The V gene is TRBV14, the J gene TRBJ2-7, with D maybe TRBD1 (5 bases). Trimming took 4 bases from V and 7 from J, leaving 20 bases between them. CDR3 length: 15 amino acids. The germline CDR1 and CDR2 sequences are SGHDN and FVKESK. The CDR3 sequence: CASSRLFDSPPEQYF. CDR3 sequence (DNA): TGTGCCAGCAGCCGATTATTCGACAGCCCTCCAGAGCAGTACTTC. Full variable domain (missing parts from reference TRBV14 and TRBJ2-7): EAGVTQFPSHSVIEKGQTVTLRCDPISGHDNLYWYRRVMGKEIKFLLHFVKESKQDESGMPNNRFLAERTGGTYSTLKVQPAELEDSGVYFCASSRLFDSPPEQYFGPGTRLTVT.

This chain uses TRBV18 with TRBJ1-4, with D perhaps matching TRBD1 (5 bases). The germline V and J ends were trimmed by 2 bases and 6 bases, with 7 bases remaining between them. The germline CDR1 and CDR2 sequences are KGHSH and LQKENI. This CDR3 contains 13 residues. The CDR3 is CASSPGRDEKLFF. CDR3 sequence (DNA): TGTGCCAGCTCACCAGGCAGGGATGAAAAACTGTTTTTT.

The table lists this clone with a few counts. The chain joins TRBV7-2 to TRBJ2-5; no firm D call. Per the germline V gene, CDR1 is SGHTA and CDR2 is FQGNSA. This CDR3 has 14 amino acids. Deletions cut 1 base from V and 5 bases from J, with 11 bases between. The CDR3 is CASSLGYFPETQYF. The DNA of the CDR3 is TGTGCCAGCAGCTTAGGTTATTTCCCCGAGACCCAGTACTTC.

The chain couples TRBV12-3 or TRBV12-4 to TRBJ2-1; weak D call: TRBD2 (6 bases). Trimming pared 8 bases from V and 8 bases from J, leaving 16 bases between. The CDR3 consists of 13 residues. Here the CDR3 reads CASSRPPGDEQFF. The DNA for the CDR3 is TGTGCCAGCTCAAGACCCCCGGGGGATGAGCAGTTCTTC.

The count of this clone is one. The rearrangement uses TRBV28 and TRBJ1-1, with D possibly matching TRBD1 (6 bases). The CDR3 runs 11 residues. V lost 7 bases, J lost 10 bases, and 13 bases lay in between. Looked up from germline, CDR1 is MDHEN and CDR2 is SYDVKM. The CDR3 protein is CASKKWGPAFF. The CDR3 DNA reads TGTGCCAGCAAAAAGTGGGGGCCAGCTTTCTTT.

The chain recombines TRBV5-1 with TRBJ2-3, with 16 bases fitting TRBD2. V shed 6 bases, J shed 4 bases, and the junction held 2 bases outside the gene matches. Per the germline V gene, CDR1 is SGHRS and CDR2 is YFSETQ. This CDR3 spans 15 amino acids. The CDR3 bases are TGCGCCAGCAAGGGGACTAGCGGGGGGGCAGATACGCAGTATTTT. Translating it yields CASKGTSGGADTQYF.

This chain links TRBV6-1 with TRBJ1-3; possibly TRBD1 for D (5 bases). Germline lookup yields CDR1 MNHNS and CDR2 SASEGT. V was clipped by 3 bases and J by 2 bases, with 14 bases between them. The CDR3 has 16 residues. As DNA, the CDR3 is TGTGCCAGCAGTGATGGACCCCCGGGGGCTGGAAACACCATATATTTT. Amino acid sequence: CASSDGPPGAGNTIYF.

The rearrangement uses TRBV12-3 or TRBV12-4 and TRBJ1-1; no clear D. V shed 6 bases and J shed 7 bases, with 12 bases lying between them. The CDR3 has 12 amino acids. This CDR3 is CASSPVGSEAFF. CDR3 in DNA: TGTGCCAGCAGCCCTGTCGGGAGTGAAGCTTTCTTT.

The rearrangement joins TRBV4-1 to TRBJ1-3; 8 bases match TRBD1. The CDR3 contains 16 residues. The V gene end was trimmed by 7 bases and the J gene end by 1 base; junction bases not matched to a gene: 9. CDR1 is MGHRA, CDR2 YSYEKL, per germline. This CDR3 reads CASNRGIRASGNTIYF. Here the CDR3 DNA reads TGCGCCAGCAACAGGGGGATTCGGGCGTCTGGAAACACCATATATTTT.

The chain links TRBV5-4 to TRBJ1-5; no clear D. Trimming took off 2 bases at V and 3 bases at J, with 9 bases between the two ends. The CDR3 has 14 residues. Germline V gene data show CDR1 as SGHNT and CDR2 as YYREEE (reference sequence). CDR3 nucleotide sequence: TGTGCCAGCAGCTTTGCTGGGCTCAATCAGCCCCAGCATTTT. Translating it yields CASSFAGLNQPQHF. Based on the CDR3 plus reference TRBV5-4 and TRBJ1-5, the full variable domain is ETGVTQSPTHLIKTRGQQVTLRCSSQSGHNTVSWYQQALGQGPQFIFQYYREEENGRGNFPPRFSGLQFPNYSSELNVNALELDDSALYLCASSFAGLNQPQHFGDGTRLSIL.

V usage is TRBV6-5 and J usage is TRBJ1-3; 8 nucleotides agree with TRBD1. Germline V gives CDR1 MNHEY, CDR2 SVGAGI. The junction had 5 bases not matched to a gene; V was cut back by 4 bases and J by 0 bases. This CDR3 has 16 residues. CDR3 nucleotide sequence: TGTGCCAGCAGTTCACCAGGGGGCGGCTCTGGAAACACCATATATTTT. It yields the protein CASSSPGGGSGNTIYF.

V and J are TRBV19 and TRBJ2-5; possibly TRBD1 for D (5 bases). Germline V gene lookup returns CDR1 LNHDA and CDR2 SQIVND (reference sequence). The CDR3 consists of 14 residues. The V gene lost 4 bases and the J gene lost 4 bases, with 13 bases spanning the gap. The DNA for the CDR3 is TGTGCCAGTAGTAATTCCAGGGTAGTAGAGACCCAGTACTTC. Translated, it gives CASSNSRVVETQYF.